This T cell receptor beta chain was identified in a study of T cell responses to AZD1222 COVID-19 vaccine. Study observations and caveats: Most donors were white British, females outnumbered males, and clonal diversity was possibly underestimated. Vaccine-associated CD4 TCRs spanned spike, dominant at 160-218 and 743-854. Just five or six AZD1222 recipients were seropositive at baseline.

Sequenced by immunoSEQ multiplex PCR; TCRdb stores in-frame clones only, minus some. The sample lists 95,000 to 150,000 clones; roughly nine tenths were seen once. Remarks on this clone: The antigen is not known.

Between the trimmed V and J ends, which lost 6 bases and 3 bases, there was a span of 14 bases. The CDR3 spans 14 residues. Germline values: CDR1 SNHLY, CDR2 FYNNEI. The chain has TRBV2 and TRBJ1-2; perhaps TRBD1 as D (5 bases). The receptor comes from an adult who received the AZD1222 COVID-19 vaccine. This specimen was peripheral blood, taken 28 days after the second AZD1222 dose. CDR3 DNA sequence: TGTGCCAGCAGGGGCCCGACAGAAGACTATGGCTACACCTTC. Its translation: CASRGPTEDYGYTF. Combining the CDR3 with reference TRBV2 and TRBJ1-2 gives the whole variable domain EPEVTQTPSHQVTQMGQEVILRCVPISNHLYFYWYRQILGQKVEFLVSFYNNEISEKSEIFDDQFSVERPDGSNFTLKIRSTKLEDSAMYFCASRGPTEDYGYTFGSGTRLTVV.